Reported below is one T cell receptor beta chain. Its cognate antigen is unknown. The sample belongs to a study of neoadjuvant nivolumab and ipilimumab in lung cancer. Study-level background: Patients got nivolumab 3 mg/kg on days 1, 15 and 29; combination added ipilimumab 1 mg/kg day 1. Study-wide findings and caveats: Higher pretherapy blood TCR richness went with higher resected-tumor richness. Compared with tumor-adjacent uninvolved lung, resected tumors showed greater richness and clonality.

Some clones are missing from TCRdb's copy, which holds only in-frame ones; the method was immunoSEQ multiplex PCR. This sample has 25,000 to 35,000 clones; roughly nine tenths occur once, and the top ten carry 2% to 2.5%. This CDR3 has 14 residues. Germline lookup yields CDR1 SGHTA and CDR2 FQGNSA. The V end was cut by 1 base, the J end by 5 bases, with 10 bases between. The rearrangement uses TRBV7-2 and TRBJ2-3; D gene ambiguous. This TCR was sampled from an adult with non-small cell lung cancer. The specimen comprised peripheral blood, sampled after neoadjuvant nivolumab, alone or with ipilimumab, at or shortly before surgery. DNA of the CDR3: TGTGCCAGCAGCTTAGTAATCGTCGGAGATACGCAGTATTTT. Its translation: CASSLVIVGDTQYF.